A selection of T cell receptor beta chains follows, all from one sample in a study of T-cell memory formation after mild COVID-19. MiXCR was run by TCRdb on the 5' RACE reads, yielding one entry per CDR3 protein. The data show about 400,000 distinct CDR3 sequences, with more than 20% seen just once and around 13% held by the top ten. The sequencing input was PBMCs or a T cell subset sorted from them (not recorded which). The receptors originated from an adult woman who had mild COVID-19 (a few samples of this study predate the infection). Cell type and time point are not known. The CDR3 runs from the conserved cysteine through the conserved F or W. Fields, in order: clone size, J gene, D gene, CDR3 length, V gene, CDR3 DNA, CDR3 protein. D genes are given only for firm matches. Size is stated for part of the rows, as once, few or many counts, or as a class when the clone is expanded.

-	TRBJ2-5	-	19	TRBV4-3	TGCGCCAGCAGCCAAGAAGGTCCGATAACGGGAGAAGGGATGGAGACCCAGTACTTC	CASSQEGPITGEGMETQYF
-	TRBJ1-2	-	14	TRBV10-3	TGTGCCATCAGTGAGGAGGGAGGGGGCTATGGCTACACCTTC	CAISEEGGGYGYTF
-	TRBJ2-5	TRBD2	15	TRBV20-1	TGCAGTGCTCAAGGACTAGCGGGAGGGCTGGAGACCCAGTACTTC	CSAQGLAGGLETQYF
many	TRBJ2-5	TRBD1	15	TRBV12-3/TRBV12-4	TGTGCCAGCACCAAAGGACAGGGGGCTTTAGAGACCCAGTACTTC	CASTKGQGALETQYF
few	TRBJ2-3	-	15	TRBV12-3/TRBV12-4	TGTGCCAGCAGTTTCTGGACTACACCCTCAGATACGCAGTATTTT	CASSFWTTPSDTQYF
-	TRBJ1-5	-	13	TRBV30	TGTGCCTGGAGTCCACACCCCAATCAGCCCCAGCATTTT	CAWSPHPNQPQHF
-	TRBJ2-1	-	15	TRBV9	TGTGCCAGCAGCGTAGACACTATGGGGTGGAATGAGCAGTTCTTC	CASSVDTMGWNEQFF
-	TRBJ1-4	-	15	TRBV5-6	TGTGCCAGCAGCTTGGGCGATGCAACTAATGAAAAACTGTTTTTT	CASSLGDATNEKLFF
few	TRBJ2-3	-	14	TRBV3-1	TGTGCCAGCAGCCAAGCACCCCCCCCGGATACGCAGTATTTT	CASSQAPPPDTQYF
many	TRBJ2-1	TRBD2	14	TRBV6-2/TRBV6-3	TGTGCCAGCCGAGATAGCGGGAGTCATAATGAGCAGTTCTTC	CASRDSGSHNEQFF
-	TRBJ2-1	TRBD1	15	TRBV18	TGTGCCAGCTCACCCACAGGGGGCGTAATCAATGAGCAGTTCTTC	CASSPTGGVINEQFF
-	TRBJ2-1	-	12	TRBV30	TGTGCCCGACAGGAAGGGGGTAATGAGCAGTTCTTC	CARQEGGNEQFF
few	TRBJ1-1	TRBD1	11	TRBV29-1	TGCAGCGCGGGACAGGGGCCTGAAGCTTTCTTT	CSAGQGPEAFF
few	TRBJ2-1	TRBD1	15	TRBV6-2/TRBV6-3	TGTGCCAGCAGTACCGGGACAGGGAAAGGTCGCGAGCAGTTCTTC	CASSTGTGKGREQFF
many	TRBJ2-1	-	15	TRBV5-5	TGTGCCAGCAGCTTGTTAAGGGCCACCTACAATGAGCAGTTCTTC	CASSLLRATYNEQFF
many	TRBJ2-7	TRBD2	16	TRBV5-1	TGCGCCAGCAGCACCGGGACTAGCGGCAGCTCCTACGAGCAGTACTTC	CASSTGTSGSSYEQYF
many	TRBJ1-1	-	11	TRBV12-3/TRBV12-4	TGTGCCAGCAGGGGGACCACTGAAGCTTTCTTT	CASRGTTEAFF
-	TRBJ2-3	-	15	TRBV18	TGTGCCAGCTCAGCCGGACAGAAAAGCACAGATACGCAGTATTTT	CASSAGQKSTDTQYF
few	TRBJ2-1	-	14	TRBV3-1	TGTGCCAGCAGCCTCCGGGACATTCCTAATGAGCAGTTCTTC	CASSLRDIPNEQFF
-	TRBJ1-2	-	15	TRBV7-9	TGTGCCAGCAGCTATGGGACGCTTCACGGGGATGGCTACACCTTC	CASSYGTLHGDGYTF
many	TRBJ2-3	-	15	TRBV20-1	TGCAGTGCTAGTCGACGGGAGCAAGGCACAGATACGCAGTATTTT	CSASRREQGTDTQYF
few	TRBJ2-5	-	13	TRBV5-6	TGTGCCAGCAGCAGGAGCTTTCGGGAGACCCAGTACTTC	CASSRSFRETQYF